Each of the 15 T cell receptor beta chains below was sequenced from the same sample in a study of spatial heterogeneity in lung cancer (dated by TCRdb to the late 2010s). Beyond this particular receptor, the publication reports: A correlation was observed between the number of expanded intratumoral alpha and beta TCRs and the tumor nonsynonymous mutation count.

The time point label here, explained by the study, means: sample taken at primary tumor resection. Their antigens remain unidentified. The method was 5' RACE. Sequencing took place on a NextSeq 500. The public sequencing data were trimmed at Q25 with fastp and processed into clonotypes with MiXCR by TCRdb, which kept only in-frame beta chains. Rows merge per CDR3 protein into single entries with the most common DNA and genes. The sample profile shows under 20,000 distinct CDR3 sequences; 5.5% to 6% of them were found once. The ten largest account for approximately 10% of the sample. The sample was lung tumor tissue, taken at surgery. Receptors were obtained from a female donor with early-stage non-small cell lung cancer.

This chain uses TRBV5-1 with TRBJ2-1, with 12 bases identical to TRBD2. Germline assignment: CDR1 SGHRS and CDR2 YFSETQ. V lost 4 bases to trimming and J lost 10 bases; unmatched junction nucleotides: 6. The CDR3 covers 14 residues. CDR3 amino acids: CASSVTSGSGEQFF. In DNA form, the CDR3 reads TGCGCCAGCAGCGTGACTAGCGGGAGCGGCGAGCAGTTCTTC.

This clonotype is medium-sized within its sample. This chain joins TRBV12-3 or TRBV12-4 and TRBJ2-2, with D maybe TRBD1 (6 bases). V was trimmed by 7 bases and J by 4 bases, leaving 10 bases between them. This CDR3 has 13 amino acids. The CDR3 region is CASTGQSTGELFF. The CDR3 nucleotides read TGTGCCAGCACCGGACAGTCCACCGGGGAGCTGTTTTTT.

This chain joins TRBV2 and TRBJ2-3; the D gene is possibly TRBD1 (6 bases). V was pared by 3 bases and J by 4 bases, with 17 bases between. The CDR3 has 16 amino acids. Germline V lookup: CDR1 SNHLY, CDR2 FYNNEI. The CDR3 is CASSDTSGEHPDTQYF. DNA for the CDR3: TGTGCCAGCAGTGATACGTCAGGGGAGCATCCAGATACGCAGTATTTT. Filled out from reference TRBV2 and TRBJ2-3, the complete variable domain reads EPEVTQTPSHQVTQMGQEVILRCVPISNHLYFYWYRQILGQKVEFLVSFYNNEISEKSEIFDDQFSVERPDGSNFTLKIRSTKLEDSAMYFCASSDTSGEHPDTQYFGPGTRLTVL.

This clonotype occurred many times. The chain couples TRBV2 to TRBJ2-1; 9 positions match TRBD1. CDR3 length: 14 amino acids. V shed 5 bases and J 5 bases; nucleotides not matched to a gene: 4. Germline assignment: CDR1 SNHLY and CDR2 FYNNEI. The CDR3 DNA sequence: TGTGCCAGCAGTTCGGGACAGGGACACAATGAGCAGTTCTTC. Its translation is CASSSGQGHNEQFF.

This clonotype qualifies as medium-sized. V is TRBV29-1 and J is TRBJ2-2; 10 bases are shared with TRBD1. The CDR3 loop spans 14 amino acids. V shed 6 bases, J shed 6 bases, and the junction held 7 bases outside the gene matches. Germline CDR1 SQVTM, CDR2 ANQGSEA. CDR3 sequence (DNA): TGCAGCGTGCCCGGGACAGGGGTATCCGGGGAGCTGTTTTTT. It yields the protein CSVPGTGVSGELFF.

This chain joins TRBV6-2 or TRBV6-3 and TRBJ2-1; D may be TRBD1 or TRBD2 (6 bases each). Looked up from germline, CDR1 is MNHEY and CDR2 is SVGEGT. The CDR3 extends over 17 amino acids. Trimming shortened V by 6 bases and J by 4 bases, and 22 bases separated the two germline ends. CDR3 sequence: CASSSPRGALGYNEQFF. In DNA, the CDR3 is TGTGCCAGCAGCTCCCCTAGGGGGGCCCTGGGGTACAATGAGCAGTTCTTC.

Ten or more counts support this clonotype. This chain uses TRBV20-1 with TRBJ2-1, with 9 bases matching TRBD2. CDR1 is DFQATT and CDR2 is SNEGSKA in the germline V gene (reference sequence). The CDR3 has 17 amino acids. Trimming removed 6 bases from V and 0 bases from J; junction bases left unmatched: 12. The CDR3 loop reads CSASPPGLASSYNEQFF. In DNA, the CDR3 is TGCAGTGCCAGCCCCCCCGGACTAGCGAGCTCCTACAATGAGCAGTTCTTC.

There are many counts of this clonotype. The V gene is TRBV18, the J gene TRBJ2-5; no definite D call. There are 15 residues in the CDR3. V dropped 3 bases and J dropped 1 base, with 12 bases sitting between them. The V gene's germline CDR1 is KGHSH and CDR2 LQKENI. CDR3: CASSPRSLPQETQYF. DNA of the CDR3: TGTGCCAGCTCACCCAGATCCCTCCCCCAAGAGACCCAGTACTTC. The whole variable domain, filled in from reference TRBV18 and TRBJ2-5, reads NAGVMQNPRHLVRRRGQEARLRCSPMKGHSHVYWYRQLPEEGLKFMVYLQKENIIDESGMPKERFSAEFPKEGPSILRIQQVVRGDSAAYFCASSPRSLPQETQYFGPGTRLLVL.

The table lists this clonotype with many counts. V and J are TRBV28 and TRBJ2-1; 12 bases align to TRBD1. CDR1 is MDHEN, CDR2 SYDVKM, per germline. The CDR3 consists of 15 residues. J was trimmed by 7 bases and V by 7 bases; bases with no gene match: 8. This CDR3 is CASTSRGQGANEQFF. The CDR3 bases are TGTGCCAGCACCTCTCGGGGACAGGGGGCGAATGAGCAGTTCTTC.

At least ten counts were recorded for this clonotype. This chain uses TRBV28 with TRBJ2-4; possible D gene TRBD2, 6 bases. This CDR3 contains 15 residues. V lost 1 base to trimming and J lost 7 bases, with 14 bases between them. In germline, CDR1 is MDHEN, CDR2 SYDVKM. The DNA for the CDR3 is TGTGCCAGCAGTTTATCCGGGGGTGGCGGGAACATTCAGTACTTC. Protein: CASSLSGGGGNIQYF.

This clonotype has at least ten counts. The chain employs TRBV27 and TRBJ1-6, with TRBD1 as a possible D gene (5 bases). This CDR3 contains 16 residues. Trimming shortened V by 2 bases and J by 7 bases, and 15 bases separated the two germline ends. The germline V gene has CDR1 MNHEY and CDR2 SMNVEV (reference sequence). CDR3 nucleotide sequence: TGTGCCAGCAGTTTAACTTGGGGCGGACTGAATTCACCCCTCCACTTT. It yields the protein CASSLTWGGLNSPLHF.

This clonotype was counted at least ten times. The CDR3: CASSYSGRLGAQNTQYF. The CDR3 bases are TGTGCCAGCAGTTACTCGGGTCGTCTGGGGGCACAGAATACGCAGTATTTT. The chain recombines TRBV6-6 with TRBJ2-3; D might be TRBD1 (6 bases). Germline V lookup: CDR1 MNHNY, CDR2 SVGAGI (reference sequence). The CDR3 contains 17 residues. Trimming removed 0 bases from V and 7 bases from J, with 20 bases in between.

This clonotype was counted many times. V gene TRBV27 combines with J gene TRBJ2-3; maybe TRBD1 (5 bases). The ends were cut back, 6 bases at V and 0 bases at J, with 16 bases in the middle. This CDR3 spans 16 amino acids. Germline CDR1 is MNHEY and CDR2 is SMNVEV (reference sequence). The CDR3 coding sequence is TGTGCCAGCAGGGGGCTTGGGCTAGTCAGCACAGATACGCAGTATTTT. The encoded protein is CASRGLGLVSTDTQYF.

This clonotype has a count of ten or more. The V call is TRBV29-1, the J call TRBJ2-1, with TRBD1 identical over 12 bases. Trimming took 7 bases from V and 9 from J; bases not matched to a gene: 1. This CDR3 is 11 amino acids long. The germline gives CDR1 SQVTM, CDR2 ANQGSEA. The CDR3 sequence: CSGDRGPEQFF. In DNA form, the CDR3 reads TGCAGCGGGGACAGGGGGCCTGAGCAGTTCTTC.

Ten or more counts support this clonotype. Since a much larger clone is just one base distant, this may be a read error. The rearrangement joins TRBV12-3 or TRBV12-4 to TRBJ2-7, with D unclear. CDR3 size: 13 residues. The CDR3 region is CSSSLERSYEQYF. CDR3 in DNA: TGTTCCAGCAGTTTAGAGAGAAGCTACGAGCAGTACTTC.